The 13 T cell receptor beta chains in this list originate from one sample, sequenced in a study of blood T cell repertoires in COVID-19. Some clones are missing from TCRdb's copy, which holds only in-frame ones; the method was immunoSEQ multiplex PCR. The table lists under 100,000 clones, roughly 86% of them singletons. The specimen sequenced was peripheral blood. The receptors originated from a human donor in a cohort sampled during active COVID-19.

The chain employs TRBV5-4 and TRBJ1-1; TRBD1 aligns across 9 bases. This CDR3 is 16 amino acids long. Germline V lookup: CDR1 SGHNT, CDR2 YYREEE (reference sequence). J was trimmed by 0 bases and V by 4 bases; bases with no gene match: 7. CDR3 sequence: CASSPGQGRMNTEAFF. Here the CDR3 DNA reads TGTGCCAGCAGCCCCGGACAGGGGAGGATGAACACTGAAGCTTTCTTT.

The chain uses TRBV5-4 and TRBJ1-1, with D possibly being TRBD1 (5 bases). The CDR3 runs to 14 residues. The V and J ends lost 0 bases and 5 bases respectively, with 11 bases between them. The germline V gene encodes CDR1 SGHNT and CDR2 YYREEE (reference sequence). The CDR3 coding sequence is TGTGCCAGCAGCTTGGTCCAGGGTGAGACTGAAGCTTTCTTT. This encodes CASSLVQGETEAFF.

V gene TRBV11-2 combines with J gene TRBJ1-1, with TRBD1 identical over 8 bases. This CDR3 contains 14 residues. The J segment lost 1 base and the V segment lost 3 bases, leaving 1 base of the junction unmatched. Germline CDR1 and CDR2: SGHAT and FQNNGV. CDR3 loop: CASSFGTGNTEAFF. In DNA, the CDR3 is TGTGCCAGCAGCTTCGGGACAGGGAACACTGAAGCTTTCTTT.

The chain carries TRBV19 and TRBJ2-1; the D gene is possibly TRBD1 (6 bases). CDR3 length: 15 residues. Germline assignment: CDR1 LNHDA and CDR2 SQIVND (reference sequence). V was cut by 3 bases and J by 1 base, with 10 bases left in between. As DNA, the CDR3 is TGTGCCAGTAGTATCTCCGGACAGTCCTACAATGAGCAGTTCTTC. Its protein product is CASSISGQSYNEQFF. The full variable domain, its missing parts supplied by reference TRBV19 and TRBJ2-1, is DGGITQSPKYLFRKEGQNVTLSCEQNLNHDAMYWYRQDPGQGLRLIYYSQIVNDFQKGDIAEGYSVSREKKESFPLTVTSAQKNPTAFYLCASSISGQSYNEQFFGPGTRLTVL.

The V call is TRBV6-5, the J call TRBJ2-5; unclear D gene. The ends were cut back, 6 bases at V and 1 base at J, with 9 bases in the middle. CDR3 length equals 13 residues. Germline values: CDR1 MNHEY, CDR2 SVGAGI. DNA of the CDR3: TGTGCCAGCAGCCGACAAACCCAAGAGACCCAGTACTTC. Protein sequence: CASSRQTQETQYF.

CDR3 sequence reads: CASSIGGGISNQPQHF. CDR3 DNA: TGTGCCAGTAGTATAGGGGGGGGGATAAGCAATCAGCCCCAGCATTTT. V usage is TRBV19 and J usage is TRBJ1-5, with D possibly matching TRBD1 (5 bases). V was clipped by 1 base and J by 1 base, with 11 bases between them. Germline-derived CDR1 and CDR2 are LNHDA and SQIVND (reference sequence). CDR3 length: 16 residues. The variable domain in full, with the rest retrieved from reference TRBV19 and TRBJ1-5, is DGGITQSPKYLFRKEGQNVTLSCEQNLNHDAMYWYRQDPGQGLRLIYYSQIVNDFQKGDIAEGYSVSREKKESFPLTVTSAQKNPTAFYLCASSIGGGISNQPQHFGDGTRLSIL.

This rearrangement joins TRBV7-2 to TRBJ1-2, with a tentative D call TRBD1 (6 bases). There are 15 residues in the CDR3. Deletions cut 5 bases from V and 0 bases from J, with 13 bases between. CDR1 and CDR2 from the germline V gene are SGHTA and FQGNSA. The CDR3 region has the DNA TGTGCCAGCAGCCTTCAGGGGCAGGCTAACTATGGCTACACCTTC. Protein product: CASSLQGQANYGYTF.

This clone was detected only once. The gene calls are TRBV30 and TRBJ1-2; 7 bases map to TRBD1. J was trimmed by 7 bases and V by 2 bases; bases with no gene match: 13. The CDR3 has 15 amino acids. Germline loops: CDR1 GTSNPN, CDR2 SVGIG (reference sequence). The CDR3 DNA is TGTGCCTGGAGTCGAGACAGGGACCGTAGGGGTGGCTACACCTTC. Translating gives CAWSRDRDRRGGYTF.

The chain has TRBV15 and TRBJ2-3, with TRBD1 identical over 9 bases. V shed 0 bases and J 1 base; nucleotides not matched to a gene: 5. The CDR3 spans 17 residues. Germline CDR1 is LNHNV and CDR2 is YYDKDF (reference sequence). The DNA of the CDR3 is TGTGCCACCAGCAGAGACCCCCGGGACAGGGGCACAGATACGCAGTATTTT. Protein: CATSRDPRDRGTDTQYF.

The genes are TRBV30 and TRBJ1-5; the match to TRBD1 covers 7 bases. V dropped 0 bases and J dropped 4; count of bases not matched to a gene: 6. The germline gives CDR1 GTSNPN, CDR2 SVGIG (reference sequence). This CDR3 contains 15 residues. The DNA for the CDR3 is TGTGCCTGGAGTGTAAGGGGGCAGTGGAATCAGCCCCAGCATTTT. It encodes CAWSVRGQWNQPQHF. Drawing the rest from reference TRBV30 and TRBJ1-5, the complete variable domain is SQTIHQWPATLVQPVGSPLSLECTVEGTSNPNLYWYRQAAGRGLQLLFYSVGIGQISSEVPQNLSASRPQDRQFILSSKKLLLSDSGFYLCAWSVRGQWNQPQHFGDGTRLSIL.

The DNA for the CDR3 is TGTGCCAGCAGGTTCCAGGGACATAGCAATCAGCCCCAGCATTTT. Amino acids: CASRFQGHSNQPQHF. The J gene is TRBJ1-5, the V gene TRBV2, with D perhaps TRBD1 (6 bases). The CDR3 length is 15 residues. Per the germline V gene, CDR1 is SNHLY and CDR2 is FYNNEI. Trimming shortened V by 6 bases and J by 0 bases, and 12 bases separated the two germline ends.

This chain connects TRBV5-1 to TRBJ2-7; 8 bases match TRBD2. Looked up from germline, CDR1 is SGHRS and CDR2 is YFSETQ. Trimming at V came to 7 bases and at J to 0 bases, leaving 9 bases not matched to a gene. This CDR3 contains 15 residues. The DNA of the CDR3 is TGCGCCAGCGCCCCCGGGGGGGGAAGCTCCTACGAGCAGTACTTC. It yields the protein CASAPGGGSSYEQYF.

V gene TRBV14 combines with J gene TRBJ1-2, with a possible D match to TRBD1 (5 bases). The CDR3 is made up of 13 amino acids. Deletions cut 2 bases from V and 8 bases from J, with 12 bases between. The germline gives CDR1 SGHDN, CDR2 FVKESK. The CDR3 sequence is CASSQQKKGGYTF. In DNA form, the CDR3 reads TGTGCCAGCAGCCAACAGAAAAAGGGGGGCTACACCTTC.